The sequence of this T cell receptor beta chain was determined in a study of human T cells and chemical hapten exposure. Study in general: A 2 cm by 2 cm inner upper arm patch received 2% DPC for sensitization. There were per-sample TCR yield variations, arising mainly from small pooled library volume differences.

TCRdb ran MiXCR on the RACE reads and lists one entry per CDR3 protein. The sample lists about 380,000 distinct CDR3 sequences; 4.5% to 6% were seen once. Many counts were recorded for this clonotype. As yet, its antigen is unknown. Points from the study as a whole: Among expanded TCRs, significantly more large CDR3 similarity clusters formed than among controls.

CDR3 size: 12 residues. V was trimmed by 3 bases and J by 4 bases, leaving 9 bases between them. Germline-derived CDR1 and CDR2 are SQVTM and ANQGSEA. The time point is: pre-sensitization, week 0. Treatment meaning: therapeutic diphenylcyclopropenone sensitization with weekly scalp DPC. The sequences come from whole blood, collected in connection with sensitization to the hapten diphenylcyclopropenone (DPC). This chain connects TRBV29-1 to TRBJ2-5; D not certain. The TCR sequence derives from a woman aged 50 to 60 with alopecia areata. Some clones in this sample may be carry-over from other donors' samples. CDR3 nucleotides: TGCAGCGTTGATCGGTTTTCAGAGACCCAGTACTTC. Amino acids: CSVDRFSETQYF.